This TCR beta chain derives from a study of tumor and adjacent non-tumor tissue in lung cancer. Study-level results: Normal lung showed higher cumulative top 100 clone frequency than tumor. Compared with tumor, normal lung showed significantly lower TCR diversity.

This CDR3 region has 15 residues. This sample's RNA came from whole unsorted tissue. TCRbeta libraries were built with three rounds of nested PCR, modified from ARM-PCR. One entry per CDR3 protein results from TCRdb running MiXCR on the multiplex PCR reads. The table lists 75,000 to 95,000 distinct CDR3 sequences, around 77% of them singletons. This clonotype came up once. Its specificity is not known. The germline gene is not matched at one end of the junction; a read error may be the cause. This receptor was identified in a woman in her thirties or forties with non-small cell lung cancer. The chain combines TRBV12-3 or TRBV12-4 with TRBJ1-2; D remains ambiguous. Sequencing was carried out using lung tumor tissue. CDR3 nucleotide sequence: TGTGCCAACAGTTTAACGGGAGCCCCTAACTATGGTTACACCTTC. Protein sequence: CANSLTGAPNYGYTF.